The 4 T cell receptor beta chains listed next were all sequenced from one sample in a study of blood T cell repertoires in COVID-19. The assay was immunoSEQ multiplex PCR, and TCRdb's table has in-frame clones only and misses some. The sample has 200,000 to 250,000 clones, roughly 80% seen once. The sequencing sample was made of peripheral blood. These receptors were obtained from a woman aged 70 to 79 with acute or convalescent COVID-19.

The chain carries TRBV5-1 and TRBJ2-7, with 10 nucleotides matching TRBD1. The CDR3 contains 15 residues. The germline CDR1 and CDR2 sequences are SGHRS and YFSETQ. V lost 3 bases and J lost 1; bases outside the gene matches: 4. CDR3 nucleotides: TGCGCCAGCAGCTACGACAGGGGGCCGTCCTACGAGCAGTACTTC. Translation gives CASSYDRGPSYEQYF.

This rearrangement joins TRBV7-2 to TRBJ1-5; D is unclear. The germline V gene encodes CDR1 SGHTA and CDR2 FQGNSA. CDR3 size: 14 residues. V dropped 5 bases and J dropped 4 bases, with 12 bases sitting between them. The CDR3 DNA is TGTGCCAGCAGCCCTAGGGAGAGGAATCAGCCCCAGCATTTT. It is translated as CASSPRERNQPQHF.

This clone was counted between two and nine times. The J gene is TRBJ2-7, the V gene TRBV20-1; 7 bases match TRBD2. The CDR3 is made up of 11 amino acids. From germline, CDR1 is DFQATT and CDR2 SNEGSKA (reference sequence). CDR3 region: CRAGRAYEQYF. In DNA form, the CDR3 reads TGCAGGGCAGGGAGGGCCTACGAGCAGTACTTC.

Comment on this clone: Within the sample, other DNA sequences also encode this same CDR3. This sequence joins TRBV7-2 and TRBJ2-7, with TRBD1 matching 8 bases. The CDR3 extends over 15 amino acids. CDR1 and CDR2 (germline): SGHTA, FQGNSA. V shed 1 base and J 1 base; nucleotides not matched to a gene: 3. The CDR3 spells CASSLDGQGSYEQYF. CDR3 bases: TGTGCCAGCAGCTTAGATGGACAGGGATCCTACGAGCAGTACTTC.